This passage covers 32 T cell receptor beta chains from one sample sequenced in a study of technical replicates of blood from a few donors. Measured with immunoSEQ multiplex PCR; TCRdb has only the in-frame clones, and not every one. The repertoire holds around 100,000 clones, approximately 94% seen once, with about 0.35% in the top ten. The sample consisted of T cells isolated from PBMCs. The receptors shown here come from a human donor in good health.

In its sample, this clone was seen once. This rearrangement joins TRBV19 to TRBJ1-1; D is perhaps TRBD1 (5 bases). Germline V CDR1 and CDR2: LNHDA, SQIVND (reference sequence). The V end lost 2 bases, the J end lost 3 bases, and 10 bases lay between the germline ends. The CDR3 has 14 residues. This CDR3 is CASSIRGGYTEAFF. The DNA of the CDR3 is TGTGCCAGTAGTATAAGGGGCGGCTACACTGAAGCTTTCTTT. Complete variable domain (other parts from reference TRBV19 and TRBJ1-1): DGGITQSPKYLFRKEGQNVTLSCEQNLNHDAMYWYRQDPGQGLRLIYYSQIVNDFQKGDIAEGYSVSREKKESFPLTVTSAQKNPTAFYLCASSIRGGYTEAFFGQGTRLTVV.

The chain is built from TRBV6-5 and TRBJ2-1; D unclear. The germline gives CDR1 MNHEY, CDR2 SVGAGI. The V gene lost 2 bases and the J gene lost 6 bases, with 8 bases spanning the gap. The CDR3 totals 13 residues. CDR3 DNA: TGTGCCAGCAGTTACAGTAGTGGCAATGAGCAGTTCTTC. This sequence encodes CASSYSSGNEQFF.

V is TRBV9 and J is TRBJ1-2; D is possibly TRBD1 (6 bases). Trimming removed 4 bases from V and 2 bases from J, with 12 bases in between. This CDR3 comprises 14 residues. CDR1 and CDR2 from the germline V gene are SGDLS and YYNGEE. The CDR3 DNA sequence: TGTGCCAGCAGCCCCGAACAGGGAAACTATGGCTACACCTTC. Protein product: CASSPEQGNYGYTF.

The CDR3 sequence: CASSITGRANYGYTF. The CDR3 DNA is TGTGCCAGCAGCATCACAGGGAGGGCTAACTATGGCTACACCTTC. The rearrangement uses TRBV9 and TRBJ1-2; TRBD1 might be the D (6 bases). This CDR3 has 15 residues. Looked up from germline, CDR1 is SGDLS and CDR2 is YYNGEE. V was clipped by 4 bases and J by 0 bases, with 13 bases between them.

The rearrangement uses TRBV6-5 and TRBJ2-5; tentatively, D is TRBD2 (5 bases). Germline-derived CDR1 and CDR2 are MNHEY and SVGAGI. The CDR3 is 15 residues long. Trimming left V 8 bases short and J 1 base short, with 17 bases between. CDR3 sequence (DNA): TGTGCCAGCCATCCCATAGGGAGACCCCAAGAGACCCAGTACTTC. Translated: CASHPIGRPQETQYF.

The chain couples TRBV5-1 to TRBJ1-1; D is possibly TRBD1 (6 bases). The CDR3 sequence is 14 residues long. Germline V lookup: CDR1 SGHRS, CDR2 YFSETQ. Trimming pared 0 bases from V and 5 bases from J, leaving 11 bases between. The CDR3 nucleotides read TGCGCCAGCAGCTTGGCCCCAGGGGCAACTGAAGCTTTCTTT. Translated, it gives CASSLAPGATEAFF.

The chain couples TRBV5-1 to TRBJ2-5, with D possibly matching TRBD2 (6 bases). The CDR3 totals 16 residues. Trimming shortened V by 3 bases and J by 7 bases, and 22 bases separated the two germline ends. Germline V CDR1 and CDR2: SGHRS, YFSETQ. The CDR3 region is CASSSGGLPTMATQYF. CDR3 sequence (DNA): TGCGCCAGCAGCTCCGGGGGTCTCCCTACTATGGCGACCCAGTACTTC.

The rearrangement links TRBV28 to TRBJ2-4; D remains ambiguous. Trimming cost V 3 bases and J 6 bases, with 15 bases left between them. From germline, CDR1 is MDHEN and CDR2 SYDVKM. The CDR3 contains 15 residues. The CDR3 region has the DNA TGTGCCAGCAGTTTTTTAGAGTTGAGTGGAAACATTCAGTACTTC. The encoded protein is CASSFLELSGNIQYF.

Turning to this clone: This sample also contains other DNA sequences that code for the same CDR3. The rearrangement joins TRBV5-1 to TRBJ2-7, with D maybe TRBD2 (5 bases). The V gene lost 0 bases and the J gene lost 4 bases, with 8 bases spanning the gap. Germline-derived CDR1 and CDR2 are SGHRS and YFSETQ. The CDR3 consists of 13 residues. The CDR3 protein is CASSLVGGYEQYF. In DNA, the CDR3 is TGCGCCAGCAGCTTGGTCGGCGGGTACGAGCAGTACTTC.

CDR3 bases: TGTGCCAGCTCACCACCATATGAGACCCAGTACTTC. Translation gives CASSPPYETQYF. This chain connects TRBV18 to TRBJ2-5; D is ambiguous. CDR1 is KGHSH and CDR2 is LQKENI in the germline V gene. CDR3 size: 12 residues. The V gene lost 0 bases and the J gene lost 5 bases, with 4 bases spanning the gap.

The chain recombines TRBV19 with TRBJ2-3, with 7 bases identical to TRBD2. CDR3 length equals 15 residues. CDR1 and CDR2 from the germline V gene are LNHDA and SQIVND (reference sequence). The V and J ends lost 5 bases and 4 bases, in that order; junction bases with no gene match: 9. CDR3 in DNA: TGTGCCAGTAGTTGGAGCGGGATTATGTCAGATACGCAGTATTTT. Residues: CASSWSGIMSDTQYF.

Only one count was recorded for this clone. The V call is TRBV18, the J call TRBJ2-1; TRBD2 aligns across 8 bases. The ends lost 3 bases at V and 9 bases at J; junction bases unmatched: 4. Germline V gene lookup returns CDR1 KGHSH and CDR2 LQKENI. The CDR3 is 13 amino acids. CDR3 amino acids: CASSPRGGSEQFF. The CDR3 DNA sequence: TGTGCCAGCTCACCCCGGGGGGGCAGTGAGCAGTTCTTC.

The chain is built from TRBV7-2 and TRBJ2-3, with TRBD2 matching 13 bases. Germline V gene data show CDR1 as SGHTA and CDR2 as FQGNSA. After removal of 3 bases from V and 2 bases from J, the junction contained 2 bases not matched to a gene. This CDR3 comprises 16 residues. CDR3 sequence: CASSLTSGRPTDTQYF. As DNA, the CDR3 is TGTGCCAGCAGCTTGACTAGCGGGAGGCCCACAGATACGCAGTATTTT.

This rearrangement joins TRBV11-2 to TRBJ2-2; D unresolved. CDR3 length equals 12 residues. The ends were cut back, 1 base at V and 7 bases at J, with 4 bases in the middle. Per germline, CDR1 SGHAT and CDR2 FQNNGV. CDR3 DNA sequence: TGTGCCAGCAGCTTAGTACACGGGGAGCTGTTTTTT. Its protein is CASSLVHGELFF.

V and J are TRBV30 and TRBJ2-1; 9 positions match TRBD2. The V gene end was trimmed by 5 bases and the J gene end by 10 bases; junction bases not matched to a gene: 0. Germline-derived CDR1 and CDR2 are GTSNPN and SVGIG (reference sequence). The CDR3 consists of 10 residues. CDR3 DNA sequence: TGTGCCTGGGCGGGAGGGGAGCAGTTCTTC. The encoded protein is CAWAGGEQFF. The whole variable domain, remainder taken from reference TRBV30 and TRBJ2-1, is SQTIHQWPATLVQPVGSPLSLECTVEGTSNPNLYWYRQAAGRGLQLLFYSVGIGQISSEVPQNLSASRPQDRQFILSSKKLLLSDSGFYLCAWAGGEQFFGPGTRLTVL.

The CDR3 nucleotides read TGTGCCTGGGGACTAGCGGGAGACCCTGAGCAGTTCTTC. Translation: CAWGLAGDPEQFF. The chain carries TRBV30 and TRBJ2-1, with 13 bases lining up with TRBD2. There are 13 residues in the CDR3. V was pared by 5 bases and J by 9 bases, with 4 bases of the junction left unmatched. The V gene's germline CDR1 is GTSNPN and CDR2 SVGIG (reference sequence).

This chain connects TRBV6-6 to TRBJ2-7; D is perhaps TRBD1 (6 bases). CDR3 length equals 15 residues. The V end was cut by 2 bases, the J end by 2 bases, with 13 bases between. The germline gives CDR1 MNHNY, CDR2 SVGAGI (reference sequence). The CDR3 sequence is CASSYPQEGAYEQYF. CDR3 nucleotide sequence: TGTGCCAGCAGTTACCCCCAAGAGGGGGCCTACGAGCAGTACTTC.

V is TRBV5-7 and J is TRBJ2-7; 12 bases line up with TRBD2. TRBV5-7 is treated as an ORF (open reading frame) with a function not yet certain. With V trimmed by 3 bases and J by 3 bases, 4 bases remained unmatched. The CDR3 runs to 15 residues. CDR3 nucleotide sequence: TGTGCCAGCAGCTCCAGACTAGCGGGGGTCTACGAGCAGTACTTC. Translating gives CASSSRLAGVYEQYF.

The genes are TRBV19 and TRBJ2-1, with 8 nucleotides matching TRBD2. V lost 3 bases and J lost 6; bases outside the gene matches: 4. There are 14 residues in the CDR3. Germline V gene lookup returns CDR1 LNHDA and CDR2 SQIVND (reference sequence). The CDR3 loop reads CASSIGLAGNEQFF. CDR3 sequence (DNA): TGTGCCAGTAGTATTGGACTAGCCGGCAATGAGCAGTTCTTC.

This sequence joins TRBV7-2 and TRBJ2-1, with a tentative D call TRBD2 (5 bases). CDR1 and CDR2 from the germline V gene are SGHTA and FQGNSA. V lost 2 bases and J lost 6, with 14 bases in between. The CDR3 covers 15 residues. This CDR3 reads CASSLWRTGINEQFF. The CDR3 nucleotides read TGTGCCAGCAGCTTATGGCGGACGGGAATCAATGAGCAGTTCTTC.

The chain uses TRBV15 and TRBJ1-2; 9 nucleotides agree with TRBD1. This CDR3 has 16 amino acids. V lost 2 bases to trimming and J lost 3 bases; unmatched junction nucleotides: 7. The V gene's germline CDR1 is LNHNV and CDR2 YYDKDF (reference sequence). CDR3: CATSRTRTGEDYGYTF. CDR3 nucleotides: TGTGCCACCAGCAGAACAAGGACAGGGGAGGACTATGGCTACACCTTC.

The chain has TRBV25-1 and TRBJ1-2; the D gene is possibly TRBD1 (5 bases). The CDR3 totals 12 residues. The V gene's germline CDR1 is MGHDK and CDR2 SYGVNS. Trimming stripped 7 bases from V and 3 bases from J, with 9 bases between. CDR3 amino acids: CASKQAYYGYTF. CDR3 DNA: TGTGCCAGCAAACAGGCATACTATGGCTACACCTTC.

The chain is built from TRBV7-2 and TRBJ2-1, with D hard to call. This CDR3 contains 18 residues. Germline CDR1 SGHTA, CDR2 FQGNSA. V was pared by 1 base and J by 9 bases, with 25 bases between. Here the CDR3 DNA reads TGTGCCAGCAGCTTAGTGGCTTTTCAGGCTGTAAAAAACGGTGAGCAGTTCTTC. It yields the protein CASSLVAFQAVKNGEQFF. Full variable domain (outside the CDR3, taken from reference TRBV7-2 and TRBJ2-1): GAGVSQSPSNKVTEKGKDVELRCDPISGHTALYWYRQSLGQGLEFLIYFQGNSAPDKSGLPSDRFSAERTGGSVSTLTIQRTQQEDSAVYLCASSLVAFQAVKNGEQFFGPGTRLTVL.

The genes are TRBV6-1 and TRBJ1-1; D is uncertain. Trimming pared 0 bases from V and 4 bases from J, leaving 18 bases between. This CDR3 has 17 amino acids. Germline V gene lookup returns CDR1 MNHNS and CDR2 SASEGT. The CDR3 DNA reads TGTGCCAGCAGTGAAGCGGTGGCGAGGCCCCTGAGCACTGAAGCTTTCTTT. It encodes CASSEAVARPLSTEAFF.

As for this clone: Sequence at one end of the junction differs from germline and may be a read error. The rearrangement uses TRBV7-9 and TRBJ2-7, with D maybe TRBD2 (6 bases). The CDR3 has 12 residues. CDR1 is SEHNR, CDR2 FQNEAQ, per germline (reference sequence). CDR3 residues: CASSPTSNEQCF. The CDR3 region has the DNA TGTGCCAGCAGCCCAACTAGCAACGAGCAGTGCTTC.

The rearrangement joins TRBV6-5 to TRBJ1-5, with D perhaps matching TRBD1 (5 bases). Germline lookup yields CDR1 MNHEY and CDR2 SVGAGI. The V and J ends lost 5 bases and 5 bases respectively, with 13 bases between them. The CDR3 covers 14 residues. The CDR3 bases are TGTGCCAGCAGTCCGTCGGAGGGGTATCAGCCCCAGCATTTT. Its protein product is CASSPSEGYQPQHF.

This rearrangement joins TRBV19 to TRBJ2-7; a weak D match, TRBD1 (5 bases). The V gene's germline CDR1 is LNHDA and CDR2 SQIVND (reference sequence). V lost 6 bases, J lost 4 bases, and 19 bases lay in between. This CDR3 spans 15 amino acids. DNA for the CDR3: TGTGCCAGTAGCCCCACGGGCAGGGCCCCTTACGAGCAGTACTTC. Residues: CASSPTGRAPYEQYF.

The chain is built from TRBV27 and TRBJ2-7; 10 positions match TRBD1. The length of the CDR3 is 15 residues. V was clipped by 2 bases and J by 5 bases; unmatched bases: 6. CDR1 is MNHEY and CDR2 is SMNVEV in the germline V gene (reference sequence). In nucleotides, the CDR3 is TGTGCCAGCAGTTTAAGGGGGACAGGGGTGCACGAGCAGTACTTC. This codes for CASSLRGTGVHEQYF.

The chain links TRBV6-1 to TRBJ2-3; 8 bases align to TRBD1. V was clipped by 6 bases and J by 2 bases; unmatched bases: 7. The CDR3 is 15 amino acids. Germline assignment: CDR1 MNHNS and CDR2 SASEGT. DNA for the CDR3: TGTGCCAGCAGAAGGACAGGGTATGACACAGATACGCAGTATTTT. This codes for CASRRTGYDTDTQYF.

This rearrangement joins TRBV11-3 to TRBJ2-7; 8 nucleotides match TRBD2. The CDR3 totals 15 residues. The trim removed 5 bases at V and 2 bases at J, leaving 8 bases unmatched. CDR1 is SGHNT and CDR2 is YENEEA in the germline V gene. The CDR3 is CASSAREGNTYEQYF. Here the CDR3 DNA reads TGTGCCAGCAGCGCACGGGAGGGCAATACCTACGAGCAGTACTTC. Complete variable domain (other parts from reference TRBV11-3 and TRBJ2-7): EAGVVQSPRYKIIEKKQPVAFWCNPISGHNTLYWYLQNLGQGPELLIRYENEEAVDDSQLPKDRFSAERLKGVDSTLKIQPAELGDSAVYLCASSAREGNTYEQYFGPGTRLTVT.

This chain uses TRBV7-2 with TRBJ2-7; perhaps TRBD1 as D (6 bases). Trimming cost V 5 bases and J 4 bases, with 18 bases left between them. The V gene's germline CDR1 is SGHTA and CDR2 FQGNSA. The CDR3 length is 15 residues. The CDR3 loop is CASSQGVVQGYEQYF. CDR3 DNA sequence: TGTGCCAGCAGCCAAGGGGTGGTTCAGGGGTACGAGCAGTACTTC.

This clone was picked up a small number of times. One end of the junction varies from germline; a read error may be responsible. The chain employs TRBV2 and TRBJ2-7; D not resolved. This CDR3 is built from 12 residues. From germline, CDR1 is SNHLY and CDR2 FYNNEI. In nucleotides, the CDR3 is TGTGCCAGCACCGAGGTAGTAGATGGTGAGCACTTC. Amino acid sequence: CASTEVVDGEHF.